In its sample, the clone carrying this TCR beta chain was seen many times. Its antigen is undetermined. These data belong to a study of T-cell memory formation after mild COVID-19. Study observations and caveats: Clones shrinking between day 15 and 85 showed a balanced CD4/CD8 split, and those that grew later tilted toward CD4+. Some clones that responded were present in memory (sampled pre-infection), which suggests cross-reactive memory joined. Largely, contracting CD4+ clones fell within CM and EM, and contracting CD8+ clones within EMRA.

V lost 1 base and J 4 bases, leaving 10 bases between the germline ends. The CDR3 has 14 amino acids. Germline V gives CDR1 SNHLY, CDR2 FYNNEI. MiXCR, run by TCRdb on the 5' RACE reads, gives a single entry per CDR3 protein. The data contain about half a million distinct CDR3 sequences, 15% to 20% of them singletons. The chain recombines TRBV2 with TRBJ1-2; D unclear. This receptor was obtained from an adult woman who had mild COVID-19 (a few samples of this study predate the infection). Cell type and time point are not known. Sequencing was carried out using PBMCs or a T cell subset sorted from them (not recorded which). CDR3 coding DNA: TGTGCCAGCAGTGAAGGGGCCCTCGGCTATGGCTACACCTTC. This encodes CASSEGALGYGYTF.